What follows describes a single T cell receptor beta chain. What it binds is not known. Germline lookup yields CDR1 MGHDK and CDR2 SYGVNS. The V gene lost 3 bases and the J gene lost 4 bases, with 12 bases spanning the gap. The CDR3 loop spans 14 amino acids. This record comes from a study of shared clonotypes between healthy human individuals. Across the study: Donors had three CD4 naive, three CD4 memory, two CD8 naive and one CD8 memory plate apiece.

Methods used by the authors: With immunoSEQ giving junction-only sequences and no quality scores, filtering differed. Measured with immunoSEQ multiplex PCR; TCRdb has only the in-frame clones, and not every one. That table gives V, J and clone size, and the DNA gave D and trimming. The top ten hold 0.3% to 0.45% of the sample, which has about 2.3 million clones, about nine tenths seen once. HIV-negative, healthy adults without recent acute infections or vaccinations were the donors. Study outcomes and limitations: The study found lower generation probabilities in non-shared clonotypes than in those shared by all four donors.

The V gene is TRBV25-1, the J gene TRBJ1-2; unclear D gene. This clonotype was obtained from a young man in good health. Some clones in this sample may be carry-over from other donors' samples. The sequenced sample was naive CD4+ T cells from PBMCs. Specified subset: CD45RA+ positively selected. CDR3: CASSDQQRGYGYTF. The CDR3 nucleotides are TGTGCCAGCAGTGACCAGCAGCGGGGCTATGGCTACACCTTC.